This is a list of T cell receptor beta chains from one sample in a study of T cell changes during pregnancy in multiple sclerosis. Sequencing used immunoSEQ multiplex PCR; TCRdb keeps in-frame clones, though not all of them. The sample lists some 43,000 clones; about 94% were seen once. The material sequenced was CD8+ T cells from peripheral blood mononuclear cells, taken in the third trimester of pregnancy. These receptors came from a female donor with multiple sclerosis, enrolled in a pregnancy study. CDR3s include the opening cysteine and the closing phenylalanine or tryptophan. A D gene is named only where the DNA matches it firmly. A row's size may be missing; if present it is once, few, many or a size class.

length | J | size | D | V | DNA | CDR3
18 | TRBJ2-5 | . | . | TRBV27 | TGTGCCAGCAGTTTAAAATATTACGGGGGGCCGGGGGAAGAGACCCAGTACTTC | CASSLKYYGGPGEETQYF
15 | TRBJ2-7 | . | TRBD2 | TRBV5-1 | TGCGCCAGCAGCATCTCTAGCGGGAGCGGCTACGAGCAGTACTTC | CASSISSGSGYEQYF
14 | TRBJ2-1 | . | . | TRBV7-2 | TGTGCCAGCAGCTTAGTGGCAACCCCGAATGAGCAGTTCTTC | CASSLVATPNEQFF
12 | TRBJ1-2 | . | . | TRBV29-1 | TGCAGCGTTGAACTTCGACAGGATGGCTACACCTTC | CSVELRQDGYTF
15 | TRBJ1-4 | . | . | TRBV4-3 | TGCGCCAGCAGCCAGGACACTGCAACTAATGAAAAACTGTTTTTT | CASSQDTATNEKLFF
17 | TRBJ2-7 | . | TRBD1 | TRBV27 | TGTGCCAGCAGTTTATCCGCCCCTGGACAGGGTCGGTACGAGCAGTACTTC | CASSLSAPGQGRYEQYF
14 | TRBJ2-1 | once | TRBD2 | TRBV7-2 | TGTGCCAGCAGCCTAGGACTAGGGGAAAATGAGCAGTTCTTC | CASSLGLGENEQFF
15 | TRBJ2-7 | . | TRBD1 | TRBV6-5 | TGTGCCAGCAGTTCACCGACAGGGGGGCCCTACGAGCAGTACTTC | CASSSPTGGPYEQYF
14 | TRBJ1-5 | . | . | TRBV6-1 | TGTGCCAGCAGTGTAGGGGGTAGCAATCAGCCCCAGCATTTT | CASSVGGSNQPQHF
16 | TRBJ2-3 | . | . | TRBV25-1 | TGTGCCAGCAGTGAGTTAGCGGATTCTAGCACAGATACGCAGTATTTT | CASSELADSSTDTQYF
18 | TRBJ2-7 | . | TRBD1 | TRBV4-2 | TGTGCCAGCAGCCAAGAGGTCGGGGGACAGGGGATGTCCTACGAGCAGTACTTC | CASSQEVGGQGMSYEQYF
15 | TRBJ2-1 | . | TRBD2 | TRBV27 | TGTGCCAGCAGCTTAGCGGGAGGAACCTACAATGAGCAGTTCTTC | CASSLAGGTYNEQFF
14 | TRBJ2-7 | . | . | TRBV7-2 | TGTGCCAGCAGCTTATCCTCGCTAGCATTGAAGCAGTACTTC | CASSLSSLALKQYF
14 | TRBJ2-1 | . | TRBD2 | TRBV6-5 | TGTGCCAGCAGTTGGACTAGCGGGAGCCATGAGCAGTTCTTC | CASSWTSGSHEQFF
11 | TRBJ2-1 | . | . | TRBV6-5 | TGTGCCAGCAACTTACCTCCGGAGCAGTTCTTC | CASNLPPEQFF
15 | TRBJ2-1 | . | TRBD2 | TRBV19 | TGTGCCAGTAGTATAGGTGGCGGGGGTTACAATGAGCAGTTCTTC | CASSIGGGGYNEQFF
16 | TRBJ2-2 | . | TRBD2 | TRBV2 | TGTGCCAGCAGTGAAGCCACTAGCGGTAACACCGGGGAGCTGTTTTTT | CASSEATSGNTGELFF
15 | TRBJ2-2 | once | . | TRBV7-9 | TGTGCCAGCAGCTTAGATACAGGAAACACCGGGGAGCTGTTTTTT | CASSLDTGNTGELFF
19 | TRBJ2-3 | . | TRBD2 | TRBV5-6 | TGTGCCAGCAGCACGTTTACAGGCCTAGCGGGGACCTCCACAGATACGCAGTATTTT | CASSTFTGLAGTSTDTQYF
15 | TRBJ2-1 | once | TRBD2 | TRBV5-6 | TGTGCCAGCAGCTTCCCTAGCGGGGCGTACAATGAGCAGTTCTTC | CASSFPSGAYNEQFF
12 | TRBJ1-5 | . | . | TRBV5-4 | TGTGCCAGCAGCTCCCAGGGTTCGCCCCAGCATTTT | CASSSQGSPQHF
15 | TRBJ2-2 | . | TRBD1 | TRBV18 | TGTGCCAGCTCACCCCAGACAGGGAGTGCCGGGGAGCTGTTTTTT | CASSPQTGSAGELFF
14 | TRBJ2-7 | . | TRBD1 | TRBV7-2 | TGTGCCAGCAGCTACAGGGGGAAGTACTACGAGCAGTACTTC | CASSYRGKYYEQYF
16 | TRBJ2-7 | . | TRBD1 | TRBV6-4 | TGTGCCAGCAGCGCTTACCTGGACAGGGGTTCGGACGAGCAGTACTTC | CASSAYLDRGSDEQYF
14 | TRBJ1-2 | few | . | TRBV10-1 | TGCGCCAGCAAAGTCAGGGGCGCTTGCTATGGCTACACCTTC | CASKVRGACYGYTF
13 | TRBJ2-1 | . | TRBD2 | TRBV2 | TGTGCCAGACTAGCGGGAGAACGCAATGAGCAGTTCTTC | CARLAGERNEQFF
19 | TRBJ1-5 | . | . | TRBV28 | TGTGCCAGCAGTTTAATGGGGCGGGACCTAACCCTAAGCAATCAGCCCCAGCATTTT | CASSLMGRDLTLSNQPQHF
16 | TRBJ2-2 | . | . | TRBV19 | TGTGCCAGTAGTATAGTGCTGATCGGAGCGGCCGGGGAGCTGTTTTTT | CASSIVLIGAAGELFF
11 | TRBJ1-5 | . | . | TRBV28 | TGTGCCAGCAGTTTAACTGGGCCCCAGCATTTT | CASSLTGPQHF